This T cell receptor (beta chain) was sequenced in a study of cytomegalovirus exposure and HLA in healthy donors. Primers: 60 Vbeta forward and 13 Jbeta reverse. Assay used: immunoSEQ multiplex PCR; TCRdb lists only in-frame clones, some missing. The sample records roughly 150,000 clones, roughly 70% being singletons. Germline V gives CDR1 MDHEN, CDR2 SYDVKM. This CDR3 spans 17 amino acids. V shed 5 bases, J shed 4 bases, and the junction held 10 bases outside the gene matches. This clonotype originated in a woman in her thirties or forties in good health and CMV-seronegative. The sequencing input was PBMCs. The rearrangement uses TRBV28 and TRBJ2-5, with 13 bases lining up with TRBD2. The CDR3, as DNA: TGTGCCAGCAGTCTCCTACTAGCGGGGGGGCCCAGAGAGACCCAGTACTTC. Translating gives CASSLLLAGGPRETQYF. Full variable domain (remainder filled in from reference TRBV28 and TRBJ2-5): DVKVTQSSRYLVKRTGEKVFLECVQDMDHENMFWYRQDPGLGLRLIYFSYDVKMKEKGDIPEGYSVSREKKERFSLILESASTNQTSMYLCASSLLLAGGPRETQYFGPGTRLLVL.